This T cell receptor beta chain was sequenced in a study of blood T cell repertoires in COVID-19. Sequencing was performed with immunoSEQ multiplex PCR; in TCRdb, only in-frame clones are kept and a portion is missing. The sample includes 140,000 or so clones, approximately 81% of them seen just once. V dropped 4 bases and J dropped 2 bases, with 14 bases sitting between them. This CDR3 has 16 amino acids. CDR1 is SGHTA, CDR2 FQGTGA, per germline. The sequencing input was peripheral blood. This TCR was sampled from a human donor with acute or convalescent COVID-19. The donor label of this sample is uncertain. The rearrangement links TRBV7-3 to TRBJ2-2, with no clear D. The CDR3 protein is CASSSQIADNTGELFF. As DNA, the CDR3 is TGTGCCAGCAGCTCACAAATAGCAGATAACACCGGGGAGCTGTTTTTT.